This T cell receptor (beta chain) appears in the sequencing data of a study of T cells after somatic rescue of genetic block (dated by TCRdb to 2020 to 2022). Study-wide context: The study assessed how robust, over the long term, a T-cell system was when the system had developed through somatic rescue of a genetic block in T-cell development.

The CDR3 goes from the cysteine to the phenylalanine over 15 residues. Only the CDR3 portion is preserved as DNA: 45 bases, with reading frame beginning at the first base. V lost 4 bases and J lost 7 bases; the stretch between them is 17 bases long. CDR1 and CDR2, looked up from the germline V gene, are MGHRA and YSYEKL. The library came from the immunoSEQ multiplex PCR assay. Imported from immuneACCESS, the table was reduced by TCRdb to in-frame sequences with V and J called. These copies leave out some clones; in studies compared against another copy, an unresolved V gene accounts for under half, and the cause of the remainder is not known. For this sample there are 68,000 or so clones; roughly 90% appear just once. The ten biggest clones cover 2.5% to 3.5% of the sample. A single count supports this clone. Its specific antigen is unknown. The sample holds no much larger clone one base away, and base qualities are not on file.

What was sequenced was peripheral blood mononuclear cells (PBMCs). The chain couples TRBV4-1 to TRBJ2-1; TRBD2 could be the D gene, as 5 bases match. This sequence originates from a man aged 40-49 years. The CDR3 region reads CASSPEVGVSNEQFF. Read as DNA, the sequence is TGCGCCAGCAGCCCCGAGGTGGGAGTCTCGAATGAGCAGTTCTTC.